This paragraph reports one T cell receptor beta chain. The antigen remains unidentified. The sample comes from a study of beta chain features in type 1 diabetes. General study results and limits: Type 1 diabetes patients showed a moderate but significant shortening of TCRB CDR3s in all four CD4+ subsets. The cDNA sequencing approach could over-represent high-TCR-expressing cells.

The CDR3 consists of 16 residues. The germline V gene encodes CDR1 LGHNA and CDR2 YSLEER. V lost 1 base and J lost 2, with 15 bases in between. CD45RO/CCR7/CD25/CD127/CD95/CD27 staining was used to isolate CD4+ naive, central memory, regulatory and stem cell-like memory cells by sorting. Isolated RNA was reverse transcribed in full, so expressed TCRB transcripts were sequenced. It was found that naive, central memory and regulatory T cell samples averaged about 3.57 million reads. The protocol was immunoSEQ multiplex PCR, while the TCRdb copy is restricted to in-frame clones and leaves out a portion. The sample carries about 650,000 clones, around 12% recorded once.

The rearrangement uses TRBV4-3 and TRBJ2-7; either TRBD1 or TRBD2 may fit D (6 bases each). The sample was naive CD4+ T cells from blood. This sequence was found in a young man with type 1 diabetes. The CDR3, as DNA: TGCGCCAGCAGCCAAGGCTCGGTCGGGGGCGCCTACGAGCAGTACTTC. Translated: CASSQGSVGGAYEQYF.